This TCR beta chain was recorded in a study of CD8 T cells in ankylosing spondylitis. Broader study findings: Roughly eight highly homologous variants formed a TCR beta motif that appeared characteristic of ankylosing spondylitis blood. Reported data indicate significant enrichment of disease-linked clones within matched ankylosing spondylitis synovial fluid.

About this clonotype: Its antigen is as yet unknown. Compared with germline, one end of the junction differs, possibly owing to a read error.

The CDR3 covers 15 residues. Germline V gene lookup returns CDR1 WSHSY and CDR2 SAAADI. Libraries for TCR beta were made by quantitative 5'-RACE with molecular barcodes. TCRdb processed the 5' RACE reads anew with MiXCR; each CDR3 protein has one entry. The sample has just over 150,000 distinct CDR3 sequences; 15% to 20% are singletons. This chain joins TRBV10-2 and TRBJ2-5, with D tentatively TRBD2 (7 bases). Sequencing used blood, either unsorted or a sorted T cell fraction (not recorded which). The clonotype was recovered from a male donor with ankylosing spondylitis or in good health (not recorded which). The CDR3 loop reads CSSSVNGLGGETQYF. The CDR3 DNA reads TGCTCCAGCAGTGTGAACGGACTAGGGGGAGAGACCCAGTACTTC.